The present TCR beta chain was sequenced within a study of T cell responses to AZD1222 COVID-19 vaccine. Looking at the study overall: It was second doses at about 4 or about 12 weeks that were pooled. Study-wide results and caveats: Donors were mostly white British, more females; clonal diversity possibly underestimated. Two doses of AZD1222 preceded a rise in Spike-specific TCR breadth and depth. Every sample of the repertoires postdated the peak T cell response.

About this clone itself: Its specificity is unknown.

This CDR3 is 11 amino acids long. The V and J ends lost 6 bases and 0 bases respectively, with 2 bases between them. Germline loops: CDR1 SNHLY, CDR2 FYNNEI. Clones were sequenced by immunoSEQ multiplex PCR, and TCRdb holds only the in-frame ones, with some missing. The sample records tens of thousands of clones, 75% to 85% being singletons. The J gene is TRBJ1-1, the V gene TRBV2; D is unclear. The clonotype was recovered from an adult in good health. The sequenced sample was peripheral blood, obtained on day 0 of AZD1222 vaccination. CDR3 residues: CASRLNTEAFF. The CDR3 DNA reads TGTGCCAGCAGACTGAACACTGAAGCTTTCTTT.